The entry that follows covers one T cell receptor beta chain sequence. Method: immunoSEQ multiplex PCR; TCRdb's copy keeps in-frame clones and lacks some. The sample contains 150,000 to 200,000 clones, more than 70% of which appear only once. V shed 8 bases and J shed 0 bases, with 13 bases lying between them. Germline CDR1 is MNHNY and CDR2 is SVGAGI (reference sequence). The CDR3 runs to 14 residues. The sample originates from a study of blood T cell repertoires in COVID-19. This chain connects TRBV6-6 to TRBJ1-1, with no clear D. The sequenced material came from peripheral blood. The TCR originated in a human donor in a cohort sampled during active COVID-19. DNA of the CDR3: TGTGCCAGCCTCAGTTTGAACATGAACACTGAAGCTTTCTTT. Translation gives CASLSLNMNTEAFF.